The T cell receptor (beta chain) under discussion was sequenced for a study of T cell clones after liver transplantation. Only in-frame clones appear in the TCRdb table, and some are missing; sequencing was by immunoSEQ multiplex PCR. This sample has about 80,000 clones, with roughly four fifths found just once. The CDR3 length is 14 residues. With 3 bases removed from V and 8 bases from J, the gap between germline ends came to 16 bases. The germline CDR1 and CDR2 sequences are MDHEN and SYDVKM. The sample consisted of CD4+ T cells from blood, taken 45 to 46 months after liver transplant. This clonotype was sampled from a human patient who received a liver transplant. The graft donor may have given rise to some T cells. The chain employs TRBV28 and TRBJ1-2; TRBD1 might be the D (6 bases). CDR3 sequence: CASSFSPGVLGYTF. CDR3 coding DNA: TGTGCCAGCAGTTTCTCCCCAGGGGTATTAGGCTACACCTTC.